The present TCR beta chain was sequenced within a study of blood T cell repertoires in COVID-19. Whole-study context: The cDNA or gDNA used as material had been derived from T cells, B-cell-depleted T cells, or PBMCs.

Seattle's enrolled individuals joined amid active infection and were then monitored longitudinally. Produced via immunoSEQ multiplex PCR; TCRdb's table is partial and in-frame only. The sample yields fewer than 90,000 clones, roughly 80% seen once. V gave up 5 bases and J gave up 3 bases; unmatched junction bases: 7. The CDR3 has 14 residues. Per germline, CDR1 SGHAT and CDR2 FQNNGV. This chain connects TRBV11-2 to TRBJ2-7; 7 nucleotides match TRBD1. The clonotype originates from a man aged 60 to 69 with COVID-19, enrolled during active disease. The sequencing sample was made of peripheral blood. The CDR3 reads CASSGDSADYEQYF. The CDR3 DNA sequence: TGTGCCAGCAGCGGGGACAGTGCAGACTACGAGCAGTACTTC.